This record looks at one T cell receptor beta chain sequence and its context. Antigen: not known. The data were obtained in a study of PD-1 blockade in classical Hodgkin lymphoma. Regarding the study as a whole: Those achieving complete response showed baseline diversity like newly diagnosed patients. By cycle point C4D1, TCR diversity had risen significantly in CD4+ cells (but not CD8+ cells). Factors driving the repertoire differences, possibly disease activity or prior therapy, remain undefined.

Every patient experienced relapse after autologous stem cell transplantation, and brentuximab vedotin exposure varied. CDR1 MNHEY and CDR2 SVGAGI come from the germline V gene. V was trimmed by 0 bases and J by 15 bases, leaving 15 bases between them. There are 13 residues in the CDR3. TCRdb keeps only in-frame clones here, not all; method: immunoSEQ multiplex PCR. There are about 27,000 clones in the sample; about 78% occur only once, and 30% to 45% lies in the top ten. The chain is built from TRBV6-5 and TRBJ2-1; D possibly corresponds to TRBD2 (5 bases). This specimen was peripheral blood mononuclear cells (PBMCs), taken before the second cycle of nivolumab. This sequence originates from a human donor with classical Hodgkin lymphoma. In DNA, the CDR3 is TGTGCCAGCAGTTACTCCGACTCGGGAATCCCGTTCTTC. Residues: CASSYSDSGIPFF.